This paragraph reports one T cell receptor beta chain. The sample is drawn from a study of T cell repertoires in aging, cancer and after chemotherapy. Study in general: Over several months to years, re-sampled healthy donor repertoires clearly shared clones.

The CDR3 has 16 amino acids. CDR1 is MNHEY and CDR2 is SMNVEV in the germline V gene (reference sequence). Unmatched junction bases numbered 6, after V lost 5 bases and J lost 1 base. Peripheral blood genomic DNA, not sorted cells or RNA, was the template. Rearranged V-D-J TRB sequences were amplified with a mixed TRB-A/B primer pool. TCRdb re-called the multiplex PCR reads through MiXCR, storing one row per CDR3 protein. In the table there are fewer than 15,000 distinct CDR3 sequences, 25% of which are singletons. Sequenced material: blood. This chain connects TRBV27 to TRBJ2-2; 8 nucleotides match TRBD1. The receptor's source is a human donor in good health. The CDR3 region is CASSGTGTGNTGELFF. CDR3 DNA sequence: TGTGCCAGCAGTGGCACCGGGACAGGGAACACCGGGGAGCTGTTTTTT.